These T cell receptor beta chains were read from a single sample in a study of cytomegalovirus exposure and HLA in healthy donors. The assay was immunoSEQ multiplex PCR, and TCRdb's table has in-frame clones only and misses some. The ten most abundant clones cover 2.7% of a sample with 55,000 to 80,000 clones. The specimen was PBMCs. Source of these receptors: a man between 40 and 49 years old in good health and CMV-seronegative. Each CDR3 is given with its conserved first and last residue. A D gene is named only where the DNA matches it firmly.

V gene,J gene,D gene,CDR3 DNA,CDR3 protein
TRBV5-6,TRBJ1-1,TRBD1,TGTGCCAGCAGCATGACAGGGGTCGTTGAAGCTTTCTTT,CASSMTGVVEAFF
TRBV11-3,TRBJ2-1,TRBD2,TGTGCCAGCAGCCCTGGACTAGCGGGGGCTCTCTCCTACAATGAGCAGTTCTTC,CASSPGLAGALSYNEQFF
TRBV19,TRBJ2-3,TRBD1,TGTGCCAGTAGCCGCGGACAGGCGAACACAGATACGCAGTATTTT,CASSRGQANTDTQYF
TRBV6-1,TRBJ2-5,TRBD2,TGTGCCAGCAGTGAAGCGAAGGCATTGGGAGGGGAGACCCAGTACTTC,CASSEAKALGGETQYF
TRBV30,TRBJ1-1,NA,TGTGCCTGGATCCCGGCCACAGGGATTAGGTACACTGAAGCTTTCTTT,CAWIPATGIRYTEAFF
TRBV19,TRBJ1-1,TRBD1,TGTGCCAGTAGTAATCCGACAGGGGGCGGTGAAGCTTTCTTT,CASSNPTGGGEAFF
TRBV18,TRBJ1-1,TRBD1,TGTGCCAGCTCACCAGGACAGGGGACTGAAGCTTTCTTT,CASSPGQGTEAFF
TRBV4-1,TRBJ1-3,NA,TGCGCCAGCAGCCAATCTAGCGCCACGTCTGGAAACACCATATATTTT,CASSQSSATSGNTIYF
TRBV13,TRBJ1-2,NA,TGTGCCAGCAGCCCGCTTAGGACAAAAGGATATGGCTACACCTTC,CASSPLRTKGYGYTF
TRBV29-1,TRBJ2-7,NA,TGCAGCGTTTACAGCAGCTCCTACGAGCAGTACTTC,CSVYSSSYEQYF
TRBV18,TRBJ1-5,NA,TGTGCCACCTTCCCCGGTCACTCCACAGGGAATATGAGCAATCAGCCCCAGCATTTT,CATFPGHSTGNMSNQPQHF
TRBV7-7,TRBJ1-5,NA,TGTGCTAGCAGCCGACAGGCCAATCAGCCCCAGCATTTT,CASSRQANQPQHF
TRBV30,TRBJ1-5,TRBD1,TGTGCCTGGAGTGTTCCCCCCGCCCAGGGACAGGGAAAGAAGCCCCAGCATTTT,CAWSVPPAQGQGKKPQHF
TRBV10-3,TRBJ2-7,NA,TGTGCCATCAGTGACAGCGACAGAGGCTACGAGCAGTACTTC,CAISDSDRGYEQYF
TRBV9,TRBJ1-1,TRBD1,TGTGCCAGCAGCGGAGGGGGCGCGCCCACTGAAGCTTTCTTT,CASSGGGAPTEAFF
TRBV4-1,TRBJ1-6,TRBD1,TGCGCCAGCAGCCAGGCGGGACAGGGAAGTTCACCCCTCCACTTT,CASSQAGQGSSPLHF
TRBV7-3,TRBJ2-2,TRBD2,TGTGCCAGCAGCTTAATGGCGGGGGAAATTACCGGGGAGCTGTTTTTT,CASSLMAGEITGELFF
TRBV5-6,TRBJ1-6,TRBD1,TGTGCCAGCAGCGCTCTCGGGGACAGGGGAGTCTCACCCCTCCACTTT,CASSALGDRGVSPLHF
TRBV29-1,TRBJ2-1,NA,TGCAGCGTTGGACTAGTCAGGACGGATGAGCAGTTCTTC,CSVGLVRTDEQFF
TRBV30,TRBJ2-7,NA,TGTGCCTGGAACGGAGGCGACTACGAGCAGTACTTC,CAWNGGDYEQYF
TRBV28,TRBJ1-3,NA,TGTGCCAGCAGCCGGAACAAGGGGAGAAACACCATATATTTT,CASSRNKGRNTIYF
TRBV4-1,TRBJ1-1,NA,TGCGCCAGCAGCAGAAGCACAGACAGTTTGGGTGAAGCTTTCTTT,CASSRSTDSLGEAFF
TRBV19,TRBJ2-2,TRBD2,TGTGCCAGTAGCGGGAGGAGAATTGGAACCGGGGAGCTGTTTTTT,CASSGRRIGTGELFF